The TCR beta chain described here comes from a study of molecular identifiers for immune sequencing clone quantification. TCRdb used MiXCR to reprocess the PCR reads, holding one entry per CDR3 protein. The data show under 15,000 distinct CDR3 sequences, with under 20% seen just once and 1.5% to 2% held by the top ten. Trimming left V 6 bases short and J 8 bases short, with 12 bases between. The CDR3 is 12 residues long. The J gene is TRBJ2-3, the V gene TRBV12-3 or TRBV12-4, with D uncertain. The clonotype originates from a human donor in good health. Some libraries in this study had Jurkat cell RNA spiked in. Specimen: naive CD8+ T cells from blood, with Jurkat cell RNA spiked in. Subset denoted: FACS-sorted CD8+CD4-CCR7+CD45RA+ naive T cells. The CDR3 coding sequence is TGTGCCAGCAGCTCCGAACTTGGTACGCAGTATTTT. As protein: CASSSELGTQYF.